This T cell receptor beta chain was sequenced in a study of siplizumab effects on memory and regulatory T cells. Study-wide results and limits: Proliferating siplizumab-culture Tregs lacked confirmation of suppressive function.

As regards this clone: Its antigen is unidentified.

Some clones are missing from TCRdb's copy, which holds only in-frame ones; the method was immunoSEQ multiplex PCR. In the table there are 100,000 or so clones, 80% to 95% of which are singletons. The V and J ends lost 4 bases and 0 bases respectively, with 12 bases between them. The CDR3 spans 15 residues. CDR1 MGHRA and CDR2 YSYEKL come from the germline V gene. This TCR was recovered from a human donor in good health. The chain recombines TRBV4-1 with TRBJ1-2; D is undetermined. Sequencing used non-Treg CD4+ T cells sorted from blood. CDR3 in amino acids: CASSRTPPANYGYTF. The CDR3 DNA reads TGCGCCAGCAGCCGGACGCCTCCGGCTAACTATGGCTACACCTTC.